Given below is one TCR beta chain in context. What it recognizes is unknown. This record belongs to a study of CXCR3-negative and CXCR3-positive naive CD8 T cells. Points from the study as a whole: Naive cells that were CXCR3-negative or CXCR3-positive used TRBV-TRBJ genes alike, while memory cells diverged. Higher TRB CDR3 hydrophobicity marked CXCR3-positive naive cells relative to CXCR3-negative naive cells. CXCR3 expression dropped partially after cryopreservation, and most assays relied on fresh PBMCs.

The TRB libraries of cDNA were built by UMI-labeled 5' RACE. TCRdb re-called the 5' RACE reads and catalogs CDR3 proteins one per entry, DNA excluded. The table for this sample gives some 53,000 distinct CDR3 sequences. The CDR3 has 14 residues. Each CD8+ T cell subset was sorted in triplicate, about 270,000 cells each. V is TRBV12-3 or TRBV12-4 and J is TRBJ2-7; TCRdb selects TRBD1, and the lack of DNA leaves this call unchecked. The sequenced sample was naive CXCR3+ CD8+ T cells from blood. As for subset: CD45RO-CCR7+CD27+CD95- naive CD8+ T cells expressing CXCR3 (TNR3+). This clonotype was obtained from a human donor in good health. Some clones in this sample may be carry-over from other donors' samples. The chain's CDR3 is CASSFLGQGYEQYF.